This TCR beta chain is from a study of blood T cells in healthy people across ages. The authors ran a second PCR of roughly 6 to 12 cycles using a sample-barcoded 5' primer and a J-beta primer mix. TCRdb reprocessed the 5' RACE reads via MiXCR and lists one record per CDR3 protein. The data hold 850,000 to 1,100,000 distinct CDR3 sequences, with around two fifths observed a single time. With 3 bases clipped from V and 7 bases from J, the junction kept 13 bases outside the gene matches. The CDR3 consists of 16 residues. CDR1 SGHDT and CDR2 YYEEEE come from the germline V gene. This sequence joins TRBV5-6 and TRBJ1-5; 7 positions agree with TRBD1. The specimen was blood. This receptor was obtained from a man younger than 35 in good health. The CDR3 sequence is CASSSNLHRDSQPQHF. Written as DNA, the CDR3 is TGTGCCAGCAGCTCAAATCTACACCGGGACAGCCAGCCCCAGCATTTT.